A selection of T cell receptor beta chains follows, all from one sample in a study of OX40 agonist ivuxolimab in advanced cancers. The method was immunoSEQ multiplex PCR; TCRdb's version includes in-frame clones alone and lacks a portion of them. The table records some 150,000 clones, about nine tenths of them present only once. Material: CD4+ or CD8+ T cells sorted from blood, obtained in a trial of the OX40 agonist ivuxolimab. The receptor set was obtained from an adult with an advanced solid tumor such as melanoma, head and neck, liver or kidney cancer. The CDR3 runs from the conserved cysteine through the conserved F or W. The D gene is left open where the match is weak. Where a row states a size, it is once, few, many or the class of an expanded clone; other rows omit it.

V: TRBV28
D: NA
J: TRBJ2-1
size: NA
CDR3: CASSSLGATYNEQFF
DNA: TGTGCCAGCAGTTCTTTAGGGGCCACCTACAATGAGCAGTTCTTC

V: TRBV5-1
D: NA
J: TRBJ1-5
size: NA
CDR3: CASSAGVSQPQHF
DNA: TGCGCCAGCAGCGCAGGGGTGAGTCAGCCCCAGCATTTT

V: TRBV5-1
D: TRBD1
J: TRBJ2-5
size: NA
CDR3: CASSPGQGMKTQYF
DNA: TGCGCCAGCAGCCCTGGACAGGGAATGAAGACCCAGTACTTC

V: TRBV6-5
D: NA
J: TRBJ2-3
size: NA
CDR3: CASSSGSTFTDTQYF
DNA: TGTGCCAGCAGTTCAGGATCGACATTCACAGATACGCAGTATTTT

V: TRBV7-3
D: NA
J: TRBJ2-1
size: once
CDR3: CASSFSELDEQFF
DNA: TGTGCCAGCAGCTTTTCGGAGCTCGATGAGCAGTTCTTC

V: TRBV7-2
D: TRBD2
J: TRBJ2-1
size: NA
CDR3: CASSFGATSGINEQFF
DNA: TGTGCCAGCAGCTTCGGCGCGACTAGCGGGATAAATGAGCAGTTCTTC

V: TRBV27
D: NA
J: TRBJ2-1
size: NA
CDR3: CASSWEGAGSYNEQFF
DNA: TGTGCCAGCAGTTGGGAGGGGGCCGGTTCCTACAATGAGCAGTTCTTC

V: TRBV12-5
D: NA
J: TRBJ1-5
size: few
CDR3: CASGLTPTGKGQPQHF
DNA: TGTGCTAGTGGTTTGACACCCACAGGGAAAGGTCAGCCCCAGCATTTT

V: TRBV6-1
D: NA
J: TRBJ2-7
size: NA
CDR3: CASSELARAYEQYF
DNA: TGTGCCAGCAGTGAACTAGCGCGAGCCTACGAGCAGTACTTC

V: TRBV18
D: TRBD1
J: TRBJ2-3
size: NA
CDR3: CASSRPLGTGSEDTQYF
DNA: TGTGCCAGCTCACGACCGTTAGGGACAGGGTCTGAAGATACGCAGTATTTT

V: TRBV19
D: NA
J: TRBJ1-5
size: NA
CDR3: CASSLSAGSNQPQHF
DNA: TGTGCCAGTAGTCTCTCGGCTGGTAGCAATCAGCCCCAGCATTTT

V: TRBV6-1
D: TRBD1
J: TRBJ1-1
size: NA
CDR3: CASTPDRGTEAFF
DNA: TGTGCCAGCACCCCGGACAGGGGCACTGAAGCTTTCTTT

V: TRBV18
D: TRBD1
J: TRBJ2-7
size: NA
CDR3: CASSPRFGTDRYEQYF
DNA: TGTGCCAGCTCACCACGATTCGGGACAGATAGATACGAGCAGTACTTC

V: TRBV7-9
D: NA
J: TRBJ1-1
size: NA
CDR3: CASSLNRVGSTEAFF
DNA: TGTGCCAGCAGTCTTAACAGGGTCGGTAGCACTGAAGCTTTCTTT

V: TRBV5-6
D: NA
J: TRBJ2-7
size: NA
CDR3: CASSLALNLYEQYF
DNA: TGTGCCAGCAGCTTGGCACTCAACCTCTACGAGCAGTACTTC

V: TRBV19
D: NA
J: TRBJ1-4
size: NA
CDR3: CASRRGATNEKLFF
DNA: TGTGCCAGTAGGCGCGGCGCAACTAATGAAAAACTGTTTTTT

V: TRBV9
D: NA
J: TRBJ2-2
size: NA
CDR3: CASSVTGSNTGELFF
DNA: TGTGCCAGCAGCGTTACAGGGTCGAACACCGGGGAGCTGTTTTTT

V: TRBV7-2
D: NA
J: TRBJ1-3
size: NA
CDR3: CASRPQAGNTIYF
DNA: TGTGCCAGCAGACCACAGGCTGGAAACACCATATATTTT

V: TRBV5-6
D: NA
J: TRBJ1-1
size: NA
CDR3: CASSPEKGQWNTEAFF
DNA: TGTGCCAGCAGCCCGGAAAAGGGGCAGTGGAACACTGAAGCTTTCTTT

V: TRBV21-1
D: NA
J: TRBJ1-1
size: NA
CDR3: CASSKAGQGDTEAFF
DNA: TGTGCCAGCAGCAAAGCGGGGCAGGGGGACACTGAAGCTTTCTTT

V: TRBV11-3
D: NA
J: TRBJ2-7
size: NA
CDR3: CASSLVGQHSYEQYF
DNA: TGTGCCAGCAGCTTAGTCGGCCAACATTCCTACGAGCAGTACTTC

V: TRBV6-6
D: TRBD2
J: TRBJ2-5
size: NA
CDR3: CASRTSGRAAETQYF
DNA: TGTGCCAGCAGAACTAGCGGGAGGGCCGCTGAGACCCAGTACTTC

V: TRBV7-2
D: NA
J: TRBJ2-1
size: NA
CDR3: CASSPGPIYNEQFF
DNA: TGTGCCAGCAGCCCGGGACCCATATACAATGAGCAGTTCTTC

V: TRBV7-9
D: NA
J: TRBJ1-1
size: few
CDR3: CASSRTAEAFF
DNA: TGTGCCAGCAGCCGGACAGCTGAAGCTTTCTTT

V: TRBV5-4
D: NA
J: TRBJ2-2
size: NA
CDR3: CASSIVAAMAGELFF
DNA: TGTGCCAGCAGTATCGTAGCGGCTATGGCCGGGGAGCTGTTTTTT

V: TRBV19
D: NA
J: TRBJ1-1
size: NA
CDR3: CASITIGGAEAFF
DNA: TGTGCCAGTATCACGATTGGTGGGGCGGAAGCTTTCTTT

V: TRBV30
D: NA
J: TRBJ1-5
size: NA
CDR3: CAWSVDGINQPQHF
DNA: TGTGCCTGGAGTGTAGACGGGATTAATCAGCCCCAGCATTTT

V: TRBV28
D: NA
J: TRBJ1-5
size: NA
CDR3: CASVVDRQNQPQHF
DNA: TGTGCCAGCGTGGTCGACAGGCAGAATCAGCCCCAGCATTTT